This T cell receptor (beta chain) was found in a study of cytomegalovirus exposure and HLA in healthy donors. The primer mix had 60 Vbeta and 13 Jbeta primers. In the study's own analysis: A later analysis counted 65 million to 80 million unique TCR beta chains, around 10 million shared. Assay: immunoSEQ multiplex PCR; the TCRdb copy retains only in-frame clones and omits some. V and J calls and clone size are those listed in that table; D and trimming were worked out from the DNA. Of about 99,000 clones listed, 60% to 80% are singletons. CDR3 length: 15 amino acids. Germline V lookup: CDR1 LNHNV, CDR2 YYDKDF (reference sequence). V dropped 1 base and J dropped 7; count of bases not matched to a gene: 6.

The chain employs TRBV15 and TRBJ2-1; TRBD2 matches at 8 bases. The origin of this receptor is a man between 60 and 75 years old in good health and CMV-seropositive. The sequenced sample was PBMCs. The CDR3 loop is CATSRAGSGGNEQFF. The CDR3 DNA follows: TGTGCCACCAGCAGAGCGGGGAGCGGGGGTAATGAGCAGTTCTTC.